A single sample gave rise to the 21 T cell receptor beta chains below, sequenced in a study of T cells in Graves' hyperthyroidism and ophthalmopathy. TCR beta CDR3 regions were amplified from RNA transcripts. First-round RT-PCR of the TCR CDR3 relied on the HTBI primer set. TCRdb fed the multiplex PCR reads into MiXCR, producing one record per CDR3 protein. The repertoire holds around 200,000 distinct CDR3 sequences, with around 18% as singletons. The specimen was blood. The receptors originated from a man in his forties with Graves' hyperthyroidism.

The rearrangement joins TRBV7-9 to TRBJ2-1, with TRBD2 matching 11 bases. This CDR3 has 14 residues. The V segment lost 8 bases and the J segment 8 bases; nucleotides outside the gene matches: 8. The germline V gene has CDR1 SEHNR and CDR2 FQNEAQ (reference sequence). The CDR3 region has the DNA TGTGCCAGCTCTCGACTAGCGGGAATCGATGAGCAGTTCTTC. This sequence encodes CASSRLAGIDEQFF. Variable domain in full (rest from reference TRBV7-9 and TRBJ2-1): DTGVSQNPRHKITKRGQNVTFRCDPISEHNRLYWYRQTLGQGPEFLTYFQNEAQLEKSRLLSDRFSAERPKGSFSTLEIQRTEQGDSAMYLCASSRLAGIDEQFFGPGTRLTVL.

This clonotype was seen ten or more times. This sequence joins TRBV20-1 and TRBJ2-7; 8 bases are a match to TRBD1. The ends lost 6 bases at V and 6 bases at J; junction bases unmatched: 10. CDR3 length: 13 amino acids. Germline CDR1 reads DFQATT; CDR2 reads SNEGSKA (reference sequence). CDR3 nucleotides: TGCAGTGCAGAGACAGGGGTCGGTCTCGAGCAGTACTTC. Protein: CSAETGVGLEQYF.

This clonotype was seen ten or more times. Written as DNA, the CDR3 is TGTGCCAGCACCCCCTACCGGAAAAGCTCCTATAATTCACCCCTCCACTTT. Translation: CASTPYRKSSYNSPLHF. The chain is built from TRBV2 and TRBJ1-6; D is unclear. The germline gives CDR1 SNHLY, CDR2 FYNNEI. The V and J ends lost 7 bases and 0 bases respectively, with 16 bases between them. This CDR3 contains 17 residues.

This clonotype showed up many times. V usage is TRBV30 and J usage is TRBJ1-1; D might be TRBD1 (5 bases). Trimming removed 2 bases at V and 0 bases at J, with 7 bases between. Looked up from germline, CDR1 is GTSNPN and CDR2 is SVGIG (reference sequence). The length of the CDR3 is 13 residues. The CDR3 DNA follows: TGTGCCTGGAGTCCGACAGTGAACACTGAAGCTTTCTTT. It codes for CAWSPTVNTEAFF.

This clonotype was detected many times. The V gene is TRBV6-5, the J gene TRBJ1-1; 7 nucleotides line up with TRBD1. The V gene end was trimmed by 2 bases and the J gene end by 4 bases; junction bases not matched to a gene: 7. The CDR3 extends over 15 amino acids. Germline-derived CDR1 and CDR2 are MNHEY and SVGAGI. The CDR3 DNA follows: TGTGCCAGCAGTTACGGGGCAGGGGGTGTCACTGAAGCTTTCTTT. Translated, it gives CASSYGAGGVTEAFF.

This clonotype was observed a few times. The chain recombines TRBV3-1 with TRBJ1-6; D unclear. The CDR3 contains 15 residues. CDR1 LGHDT and CDR2 YNNKEL come from the germline V gene (reference sequence). Trimming took off 3 bases at V and 9 bases at J, with 15 bases between the two ends. CDR3 DNA sequence: TGTGCCAGCAGCCAGCTACAGCCCAAGGGTTCACCCCTCCACTTT. Encoded protein: CASSQLQPKGSPLHF. Complete variable domain (other parts from reference TRBV3-1 and TRBJ1-6): DTAVSQTPKYLVTQMGNDKSIKCEQNLGHDTMYWYKQDSKKFLKIMFSYNNKELIINETVPNRFSPKSPDKAHLNLHINSLELGDSAVYFCASSQLQPKGSPLHFGNGTRLTVT.

The V call is TRBV6-2 or TRBV6-3, the J call TRBJ1-6, with D unresolved. Germline assignment: CDR1 MNHEY and CDR2 SVGEGT. The length of the CDR3 is 12 residues. The germline V and J ends were trimmed by 6 bases and 8 bases, with 8 bases remaining between them. CDR3 DNA: TGTGCCAGCAGGAACGATGATTCACCCCTCCACTTT. Translated: CASRNDDSPLHF.

This clonotype has ten or more counts. The chain uses TRBV2 and TRBJ2-5; perhaps TRBD2 as D (5 bases). There are 11 residues in the CDR3. V lost 7 bases, J lost 5 bases, and 8 bases lay in between. Germline V gives CDR1 SNHLY, CDR2 FYNNEI. The CDR3 DNA follows: TGTGCCAGCACCGAGCGGGAGACCCAGTACTTC. Encoded protein: CASTERETQYF.

The J gene is TRBJ1-5, the V gene TRBV6-1, with 8 nucleotides matching TRBD1. The CDR3 loop spans 14 amino acids. J gave up 9 bases and V 2 bases, and 6 bases lay outside the gene matches. CDR1 MNHNS and CDR2 SASEGT come from the germline V gene. The CDR3 DNA reads TGTGCCAGCAGTGAACTTCAGGGGGCGAGGCCCCAGCATTTT. Its protein is CASSELQGARPQHF.

This clonotype was seen more than once but under ten times. The genes are TRBV27 and TRBJ2-7; TRBD1 aligns across 7 bases. Germline V lookup: CDR1 MNHEY, CDR2 SMNVEV (reference sequence). The CDR3 is 13 residues long. V gave up 3 bases and J gave up 9 bases; unmatched junction bases: 8. The CDR3 coding sequence is TGTGCCAGCAGTTTCTACAGGGGCTCCGGGCAGTACTTC. It yields the protein CASSFYRGSGQYF.

Many counts were recorded for this clonotype. The V call is TRBV7-6, the J call TRBJ1-1, with a possible D match to TRBD1 (6 bases). The CDR3 is made up of 13 amino acids. From germline, CDR1 is SGHVS and CDR2 FNYEAQ. With 5 bases removed from V and 9 bases from J, the gap between germline ends came to 16 bases. The CDR3 sequence is CASSSTPGAQAFF. The CDR3 coding sequence is TGTGCCAGCAGCAGCACGCCGGGGGCGCAAGCTTTCTTT.

This clonotype appeared many times. This chain joins TRBV5-1 and TRBJ2-7; TRBD1 aligns across 11 bases. Germline-derived CDR1 and CDR2 are SGHRS and YFSETQ. The CDR3 runs 14 residues. V lost 2 bases, J lost 6 bases, and 4 bases stayed unmatched. The CDR3 DNA reads TGCGCCAGCAGCTTAGGGACAGGGGGACCCGAGCAGTACTTC. Amino acid sequence: CASSLGTGGPEQYF.

This clonotype has at least ten counts. This sequence joins TRBV2 and TRBJ2-2; 9 bases fit TRBD1. Germline CDR1 is SNHLY and CDR2 is FYNNEI. The CDR3 consists of 14 residues. V lost 7 bases, J lost 5 bases, and 5 bases stayed unmatched. The CDR3 sequence: CASNNRGRTGELFF. In DNA form, the CDR3 reads TGTGCCAGCAACAACAGGGGGCGGACCGGGGAGCTGTTTTTT. Drawing the rest from reference TRBV2 and TRBJ2-2, the complete variable domain is EPEVTQTPSHQVTQMGQEVILRCVPISNHLYFYWYRQILGQKVEFLVSFYNNEISEKSEIFDDQFSVERPDGSNFTLKIRSTKLEDSAMYFCASNNRGRTGELFFGEGSRLTVL.

This clonotype appeared many times. The chain recombines TRBV18 with TRBJ2-5; a possible D gene is TRBD2 (6 bases). The CDR3 runs 14 residues. CDR1 KGHSH and CDR2 LQKENI come from the germline V gene. V lost 3 bases and J 4 bases, leaving 12 bases between the germline ends. The CDR3 sequence is CASSPGDLRETQYF. CDR3 in DNA: TGTGCCAGCTCACCGGGGGACTTACGAGAGACCCAGTACTTC.

Ten or more counts support this clonotype. V is TRBV7-2 and J is TRBJ1-1; 8 bases map to TRBD1. This CDR3 is built from 14 residues. After removal of 6 bases from V and 3 bases from J, the junction contained 6 bases not matched to a gene. Looked up from germline, CDR1 is SGHTA and CDR2 is FQGNSA. The CDR3 sequence is CASRTGAPDTEAFF. CDR3 nucleotides: TGTGCCAGCAGGACAGGGGCGCCGGACACTGAAGCTTTCTTT.

This sequence joins TRBV27 and TRBJ1-3, with TRBD1 identical over 7 bases. The CDR3 has 14 amino acids. Per the germline V gene, CDR1 is MNHEY and CDR2 is SMNVEV (reference sequence). The V gene end was trimmed by 7 bases and the J gene end by 1 base; junction bases not matched to a gene: 4. As DNA, the CDR3 is TGTGCCAGCATAAGGGGGCTATCTGGAAACACCATATATTTT. The encoded protein is CASIRGLSGNTIYF.

In its sample, this clonotype was seen many times. The genes are TRBV20-1 and TRBJ1-5, with D possibly matching TRBD1 (5 bases). Germline loops: CDR1 DFQATT, CDR2 SNEGSKA (reference sequence). CDR3 length: 14 residues. V was cut by 3 bases and J by 6 bases, with 15 bases left in between. CDR3 sequence reads: CSARGPRGAQPQHF. CDR3 sequence (DNA): TGCAGTGCTAGGGGCCCCCGCGGGGCTCAGCCCCAGCATTTT.

This sequence joins TRBV11-3 and TRBJ2-1, with a possible D match to TRBD1 (6 bases). The CDR3 loop spans 13 amino acids. V was clipped by 5 bases and J by 10 bases, with 15 bases between them. Germline-derived CDR1 and CDR2 are SGHNT and YENEEA. This CDR3 reads CASSPGQRTEQFF. The CDR3 DNA is TGTGCCAGCAGCCCGGGACAACGTACGGAGCAGTTCTTC.

This clonotype came up many times. The rearrangement uses TRBV3-1 and TRBJ1-3, with D perhaps TRBD1 (5 bases). Trimming left V 3 bases short and J 11 bases short, with 11 bases between. Germline CDR1 is LGHDT and CDR2 is YNNKEL (reference sequence). The CDR3 is made up of 12 amino acids. CDR3 sequence (DNA): TGTGCCAGCAGCCAGGACACTTCGCCCATATATTTT. Amino acids: CASSQDTSPIYF.

This clonotype was seen repeatedly, ten times or more. The chain links TRBV5-1 to TRBJ2-3, with 12 bases identical to TRBD2. The CDR3 is 16 amino acids. Looked up from germline, CDR1 is SGHRS and CDR2 is YFSETQ. V shed 4 bases and J 5 bases; nucleotides not matched to a gene: 8. The DNA for the CDR3 is TGCGCCAGCAGCGTCCAGCTAGCGGGGGGGCTAGATACGCAGTATTTT. Translating gives CASSVQLAGGLDTQYF.

This clonotype appeared many times. DNA of the CDR3: TGTGCCAGCAGCCTCTACACCGAGAACACTGAAGCTTTCTTT. It specifies CASSLYTENTEAFF. The J gene is TRBJ1-1, the V gene TRBV7-9; D not resolved. V gave up 5 bases and J gave up 1 base, with 11 bases separating them. The V gene's germline CDR1 is SEHNR and CDR2 FQNEAQ (reference sequence). There are 14 residues in the CDR3.